The clone carrying this T cell receptor (beta chain) was seen once. Looked up from germline, CDR1 is LGHNA and CDR2 is YSLEER. This CDR3 spans 15 amino acids. Trimming took off 0 bases at V and 6 bases at J, with 13 bases between the two ends. This entry is derived from a study of blood T cell repertoires in COVID-19. Study-wide context: PBMCs, B-cell-depleted T cells, or T cells provided the cDNA or gDNA that made up the material.

Profiling relied on immunoSEQ multiplex PCR, and the TCRdb table lists in-frame clones only, not all of them. The table includes 250,000 to 300,000 clones, 75% to 85% detected once. This TCR was recovered from a man aged 50 or older with active or convalescent COVID-19. Sequencing was performed on peripheral blood. The genes are TRBV4-3 and TRBJ2-3, with a weak D call TRBD1 (6 bases). In nucleotides, the CDR3 is TGCGCCAGCAGCCAAGATTCGGGGACAATCGATACGCAGTATTTT. This translates into CASSQDSGTIDTQYF.